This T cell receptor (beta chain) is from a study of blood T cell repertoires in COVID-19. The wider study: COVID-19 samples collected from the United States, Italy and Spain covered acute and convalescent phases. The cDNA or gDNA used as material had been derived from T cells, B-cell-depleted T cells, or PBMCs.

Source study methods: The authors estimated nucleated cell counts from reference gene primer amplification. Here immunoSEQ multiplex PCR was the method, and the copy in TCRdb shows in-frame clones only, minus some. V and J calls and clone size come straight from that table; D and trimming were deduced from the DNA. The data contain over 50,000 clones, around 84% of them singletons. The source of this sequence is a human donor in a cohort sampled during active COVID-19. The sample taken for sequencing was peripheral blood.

The CDR3 nucleotides are TGTGCCGGCGGGACGCAAAATCAGCCCCAGCATTTT. Residues: CAGGTQNQPQHF. The chain is built from TRBV28 and TRBJ1-5, with a weak D call TRBD1 (5 bases). Germline V CDR1 and CDR2: MDHEN, SYDVKM. The CDR3 contains 12 residues. V gave up 11 bases and J gave up 4 bases, with 12 bases separating them.